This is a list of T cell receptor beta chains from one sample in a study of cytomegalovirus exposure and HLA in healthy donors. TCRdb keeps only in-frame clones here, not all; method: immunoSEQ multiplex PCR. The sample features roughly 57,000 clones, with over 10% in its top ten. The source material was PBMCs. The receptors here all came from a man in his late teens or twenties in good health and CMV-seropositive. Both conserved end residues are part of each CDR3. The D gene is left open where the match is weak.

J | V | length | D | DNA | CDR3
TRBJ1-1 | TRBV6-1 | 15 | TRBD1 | TGTGCCAGCAGTGGACAGGGGGCCGGCGACACTGAAGCTTTCTTT | CASSGQGAGDTEAFF
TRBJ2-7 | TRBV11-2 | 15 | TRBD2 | TGTGCCAGCAGCTTAGTAGGGACTAGCGACTACGAGCAGTACTTC | CASSLVGTSDYEQYF
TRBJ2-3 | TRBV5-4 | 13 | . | TGTGCCAGCAGCTCACCGGGGGCAGATACGCAGTATTTT | CASSSPGADTQYF
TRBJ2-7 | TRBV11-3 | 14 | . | TGTGCCAGCAGCTCGGTCCCAATCCGCTACGAGCAGTACTTC | CASSSVPIRYEQYF
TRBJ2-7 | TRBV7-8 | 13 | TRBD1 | TGTGCCAGCAGCGGGACAGGTCCCTACGAGCAGTACTTC | CASSGTGPYEQYF
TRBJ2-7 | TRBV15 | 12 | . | TGTGCCACCAGCAGTAGAGGGTACGAGCAGTACTTC | CATSSRGYEQYF
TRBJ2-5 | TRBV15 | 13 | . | TGTGCCACCAGCAGAGATCCCGGAGAGACCCAGTACTTC | CATSRDPGETQYF
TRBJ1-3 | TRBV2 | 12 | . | TGTGCCAGCAGTGAACTTGGAAACACCATATATTTT | CASSELGNTIYF
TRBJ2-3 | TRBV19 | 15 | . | TGTGCCAGTAGTCCAGGACAGAAAAGGACAGATACGCAGTATTTT | CASSPGQKRTDTQYF
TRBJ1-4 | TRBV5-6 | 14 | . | TGTGCCAGCAGCTTGTGGGGGGGCGCGGAAAAACTGTTTTTT | CASSLWGGAEKLFF
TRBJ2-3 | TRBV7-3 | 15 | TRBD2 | TGTGCCAGCAGCTCCGGGACTAGACGTCCAGATACGCAGTATTTT | CASSSGTRRPDTQYF
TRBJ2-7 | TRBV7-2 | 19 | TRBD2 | TGTGCCAGCAGCTTAGGGAAGGAAACCAAGCGGGAGCGACGGTACGAGCAGTACTTC | CASSLGKETKRERRYEQYF
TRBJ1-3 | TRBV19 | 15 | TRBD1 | TGTGCCAGTATCGACAGGGAGAACGCTGGAAACACCATATATTTT | CASIDRENAGNTIYF
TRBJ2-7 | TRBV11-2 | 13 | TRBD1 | TGTGCCAGCAGCCCCTGGACAGGGAAAGAGCAGTACTTC | CASSPWTGKEQYF
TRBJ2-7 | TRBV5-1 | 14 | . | TGCGCCAGCAGCTTGGGGGTAGACTTAAGCGAGCAGTACTTC | CASSLGVDLSEQYF
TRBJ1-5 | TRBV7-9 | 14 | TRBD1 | TGTGCCAGCAGCCCCGGGACAGCCAATCAGCCCCAGCATTTT | CASSPGTANQPQHF
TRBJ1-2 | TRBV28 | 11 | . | TGTGCCAGCGGACAATTCTATGGCTACACCTTC | CASGQFYGYTF
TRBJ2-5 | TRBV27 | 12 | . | TGTGCCAGCAGTTTTACGGGAGAGACCCAGTACTTC | CASSFTGETQYF
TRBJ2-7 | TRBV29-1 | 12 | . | TGCAGCGTTGAGGCTAGGGAGTTCGAGCAGTACTTC | CSVEAREFEQYF
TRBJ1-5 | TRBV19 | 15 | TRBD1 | TGTGCCAGTAGTTCTACAGGGGGTAGAGATCAGCCCCAGCATTTT | CASSSTGGRDQPQHF
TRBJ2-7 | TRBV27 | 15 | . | TGTGCCAGCAGTTTCCTCGGGACTTCGGGTTTTGAGCAGTACTTC | CASSFLGTSGFEQYF
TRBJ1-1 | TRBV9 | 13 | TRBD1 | TGTGCCAGCAGCGCCCAACAGGGGCTACAAGCTTTCTTT | CASSAQQGLQAFF
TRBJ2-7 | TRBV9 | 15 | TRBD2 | TGTGCCAGCAGCGAAAGCGGGAGTCGGGCCTACGAGCAGTACTTC | CASSESGSRAYEQYF
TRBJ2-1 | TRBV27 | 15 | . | TGTGCCAGCAGTTTACGCAGGGTTCCCTACAATGAGCAGTTCTTC | CASSLRRVPYNEQFF
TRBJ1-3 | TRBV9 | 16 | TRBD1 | TGTGCCAGCAGCCCCTCGGACAGGGTCACTGGAAACACCATATATTTT | CASSPSDRVTGNTIYF
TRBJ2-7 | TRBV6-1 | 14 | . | TGTGCCAGCAGTGGACCGGGGCCGGGGGACGAGCAGTACTTC | CASSGPGPGDEQYF
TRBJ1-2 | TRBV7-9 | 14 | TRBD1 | TGTGCCAGCAGCTTAGCTAACAGGGGATCTGGCTACACCTTC | CASSLANRGSGYTF
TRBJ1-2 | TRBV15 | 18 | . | TGTGCCACCAGCAGAGATCGGTGGAGGGAAGTCAGGTCCTATGGCTACACCTTC | CATSRDRWREVRSYGYTF
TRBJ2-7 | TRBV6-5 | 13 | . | TGTGCCAGCAGCCCGGACAGCACCTACGAGCAGTACTTC | CASSPDSTYEQYF
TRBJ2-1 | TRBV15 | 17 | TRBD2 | TGTGCCACCAGCAGAGAATCCGGGAGGGCACGGGGCAATGAGCAGTTCTTC | CATSRESGRARGNEQFF
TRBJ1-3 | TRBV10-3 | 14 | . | TGTGCCATCAGCGCTGGGGGGTCTGGAAACACCATATATTTT | CAISAGGSGNTIYF
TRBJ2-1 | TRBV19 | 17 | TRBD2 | TGTGCCAGTAGTCCCTGGGTAGCGGGGCCGCTTTACAATGAGCAGTTCTTC | CASSPWVAGPLYNEQFF
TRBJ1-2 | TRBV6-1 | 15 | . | TGTGCCAGCAGCCTCGGGAGATACTCTAACTATGGCTACACCTTC | CASSLGRYSNYGYTF
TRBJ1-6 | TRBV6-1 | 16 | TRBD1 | TGTGCCAGCAGTGAAGTTATCGGGACAGCGAATTCACCCCTCCACTTT | CASSEVIGTANSPLHF
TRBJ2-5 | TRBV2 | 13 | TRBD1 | TGTGCCACCCTGACAGGGATAGGGGAGACCCAGTACTTC | CATLTGIGETQYF
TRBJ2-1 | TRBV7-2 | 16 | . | TGTGCCAGCAGCTCTAGCTTCCAGGTGACCTACAATGAGCAGTTCTTC | CASSSSFQVTYNEQFF
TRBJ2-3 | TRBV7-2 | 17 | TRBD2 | TGTGCCAGCAGCTTAAAGGTCAGGACTAGCGTAAGAGATACGCAGTATTTT | CASSLKVRTSVRDTQYF
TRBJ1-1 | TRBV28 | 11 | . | TGTGCCAGCAGTTCGACAAGACGAGCTTTCTTT | CASSSTRRAFF
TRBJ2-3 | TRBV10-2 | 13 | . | TGCGCCAGCCTCCTAGCAGGCACAGATACGCAGTATTTT | CASLLAGTDTQYF
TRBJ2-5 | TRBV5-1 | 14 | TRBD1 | TGCGCCAGCAGCAGGACAGGGGGCGGGGAGACCCAGTACTTC | CASSRTGGGETQYF
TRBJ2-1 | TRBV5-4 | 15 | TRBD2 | TGTGCCAGCAGGCCTATACTAGCGGGAGGTCATGAGCAGTTCTTC | CASRPILAGGHEQFF
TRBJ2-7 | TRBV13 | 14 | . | TGTGCCAGCAGCACCCGGGATACACGCTACGAGCAGTACTTC | CASSTRDTRYEQYF
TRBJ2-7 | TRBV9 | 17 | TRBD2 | TGTGCCAGCAGCGTAGGACCTTGGGTAGCGGGAGACAGCGAGCAGTATTTC | CASSVGPWVAGDSEQYF
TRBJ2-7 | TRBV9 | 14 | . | TGTGCCAGCAGCGTAGGGGGTAGCGGATACGAGCAGTACTTC | CASSVGGSGYEQYF
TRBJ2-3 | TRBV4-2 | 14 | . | TGTGCCAGCAGCCAAGATAAACGAGGAGATACGCAGTATTTT | CASSQDKRGDTQYF
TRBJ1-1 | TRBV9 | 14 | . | TGTGCCAGCAGCCCCCCCTGGGAGAACGGTGAAGCTTTCTTT | CASSPPWENGEAFF
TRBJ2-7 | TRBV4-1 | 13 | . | TGCGCCAGCAGCCAAGATAGTAACTACGAGCAGTACTTC | CASSQDSNYEQYF
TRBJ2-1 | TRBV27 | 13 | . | TGTGCCAGCAGTTTATGGGGCCCATATGAGCAGTTCTTC | CASSLWGPYEQFF
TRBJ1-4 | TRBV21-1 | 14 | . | TGTGCCACCTCTACAGACAGGGAGACTGAAAAACTGTTTTTT | CATSTDRETEKLFF
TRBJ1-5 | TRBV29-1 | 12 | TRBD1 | TGCAGCGCCCGGGACAGGGATCAGCCCCAGCATTTT | CSARDRDQPQHF
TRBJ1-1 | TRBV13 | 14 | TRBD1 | TGTGCCAGCAGCTTCCGGGACAGGGCCGCTGAAGCTTTCTTT | CASSFRDRAAEAFF
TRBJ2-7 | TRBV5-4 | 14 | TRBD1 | TGTGCCAGCGGCTTAAGGGACAGGGCAAACGAGCAGTACTTC | CASGLRDRANEQYF